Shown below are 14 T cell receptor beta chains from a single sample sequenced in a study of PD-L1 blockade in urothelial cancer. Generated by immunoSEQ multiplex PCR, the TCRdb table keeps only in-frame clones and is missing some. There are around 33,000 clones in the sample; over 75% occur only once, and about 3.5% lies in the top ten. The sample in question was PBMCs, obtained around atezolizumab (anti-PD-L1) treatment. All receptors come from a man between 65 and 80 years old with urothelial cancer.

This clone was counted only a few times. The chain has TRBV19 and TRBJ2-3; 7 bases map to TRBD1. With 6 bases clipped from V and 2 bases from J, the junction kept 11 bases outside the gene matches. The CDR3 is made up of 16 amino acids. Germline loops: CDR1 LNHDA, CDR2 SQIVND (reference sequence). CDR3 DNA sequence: TGTGCCAGTAGCGACCCCGGGACAGCCAACACAGATACGCAGTATTTT. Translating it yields CASSDPGTANTDTQYF.

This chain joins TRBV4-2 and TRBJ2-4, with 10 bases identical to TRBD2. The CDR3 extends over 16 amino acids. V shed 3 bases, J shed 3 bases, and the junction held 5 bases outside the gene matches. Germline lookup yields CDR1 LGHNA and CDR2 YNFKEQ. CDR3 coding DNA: TGTGCCAGCAGCCACTGGACTAGCGGAAACAAAAACATTCAGTACTTC. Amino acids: CASSHWTSGNKNIQYF.

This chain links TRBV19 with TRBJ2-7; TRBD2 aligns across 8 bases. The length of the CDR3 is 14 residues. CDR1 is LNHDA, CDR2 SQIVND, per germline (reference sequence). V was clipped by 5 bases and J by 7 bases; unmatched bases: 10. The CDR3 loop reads CASSFGGGRQEQYF. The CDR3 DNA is TGTGCCAGTAGTTTTGGCGGGGGGCGTCAGGAGCAGTACTTC.

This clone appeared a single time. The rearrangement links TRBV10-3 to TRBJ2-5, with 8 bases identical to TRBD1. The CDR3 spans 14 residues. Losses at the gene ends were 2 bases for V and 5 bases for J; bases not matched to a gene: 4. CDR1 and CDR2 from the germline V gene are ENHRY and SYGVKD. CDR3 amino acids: CAISEGQGGETQYF. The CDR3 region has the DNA TGTGCCATCAGTGAGGGACAGGGTGGGGAGACCCAGTACTTC.

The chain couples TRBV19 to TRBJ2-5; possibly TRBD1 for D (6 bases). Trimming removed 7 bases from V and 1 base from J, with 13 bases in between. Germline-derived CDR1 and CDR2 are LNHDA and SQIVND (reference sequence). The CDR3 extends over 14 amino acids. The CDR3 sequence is CASNSGTFQETQYF. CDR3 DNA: TGTGCCAGTAATTCCGGGACATTCCAAGAGACCCAGTACTTC. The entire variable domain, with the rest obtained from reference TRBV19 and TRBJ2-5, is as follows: DGGITQSPKYLFRKEGQNVTLSCEQNLNHDAMYWYRQDPGQGLRLIYYSQIVNDFQKGDIAEGYSVSREKKESFPLTVTSAQKNPTAFYLCASNSGTFQETQYFGPGTRLLVL.

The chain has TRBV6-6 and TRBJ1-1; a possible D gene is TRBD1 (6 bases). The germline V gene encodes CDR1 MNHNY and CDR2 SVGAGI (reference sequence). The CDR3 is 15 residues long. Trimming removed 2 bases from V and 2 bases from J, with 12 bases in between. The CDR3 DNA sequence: TGTGCCAGCAGTTACCTGACAGGCGATAACACTGAAGCTTTCTTT. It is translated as CASSYLTGDNTEAFF.

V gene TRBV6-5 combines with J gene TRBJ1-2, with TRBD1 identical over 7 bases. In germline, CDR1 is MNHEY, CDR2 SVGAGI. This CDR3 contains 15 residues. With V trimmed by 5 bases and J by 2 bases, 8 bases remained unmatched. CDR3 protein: CASSQGDRRNYGYTF. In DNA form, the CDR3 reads TGTGCCAGCAGTCAAGGGGACAGAAGGAACTATGGCTACACCTTC.

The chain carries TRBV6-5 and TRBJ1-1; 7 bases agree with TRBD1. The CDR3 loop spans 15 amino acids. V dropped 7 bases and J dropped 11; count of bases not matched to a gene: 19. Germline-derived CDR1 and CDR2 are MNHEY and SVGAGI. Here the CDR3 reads CASTRDRDSSIGAFF. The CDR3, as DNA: TGTGCCAGCACCCGGGACCGGGACAGCTCCATAGGGGCTTTCTTT.

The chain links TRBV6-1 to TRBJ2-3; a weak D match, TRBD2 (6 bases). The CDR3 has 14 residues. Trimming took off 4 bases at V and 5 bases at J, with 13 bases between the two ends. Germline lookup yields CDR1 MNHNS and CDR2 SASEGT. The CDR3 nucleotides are TGTGCCAGCAGTGCGGCTAGCGTTCGAGATACGCAGTATTTT. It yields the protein CASSAASVRDTQYF.

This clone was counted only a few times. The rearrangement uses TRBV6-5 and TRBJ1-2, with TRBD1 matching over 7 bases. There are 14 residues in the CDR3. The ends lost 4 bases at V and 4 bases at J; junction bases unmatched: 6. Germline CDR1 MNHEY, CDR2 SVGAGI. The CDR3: CASSSTGLSYGYTF. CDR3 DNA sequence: TGTGCCAGCAGTTCGACAGGGCTCAGCTATGGCTACACCTTC.

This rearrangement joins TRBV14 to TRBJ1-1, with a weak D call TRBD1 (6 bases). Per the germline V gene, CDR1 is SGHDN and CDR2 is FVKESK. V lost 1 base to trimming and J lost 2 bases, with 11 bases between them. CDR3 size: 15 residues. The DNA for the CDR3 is TGTGCCAGCAGCCAAGCGAGGGGGGGAAACACTGAAGCTTTCTTT. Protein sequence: CASSQARGGNTEAFF. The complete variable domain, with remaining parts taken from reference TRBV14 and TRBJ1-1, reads EAGVTQFPSHSVIEKGQTVTLRCDPISGHDNLYWYRRVMGKEIKFLLHFVKESKQDESGMPNNRFLAERTGGTYSTLKVQPAELEDSGVYFCASSQARGGNTEAFFGQGTRLTVV.

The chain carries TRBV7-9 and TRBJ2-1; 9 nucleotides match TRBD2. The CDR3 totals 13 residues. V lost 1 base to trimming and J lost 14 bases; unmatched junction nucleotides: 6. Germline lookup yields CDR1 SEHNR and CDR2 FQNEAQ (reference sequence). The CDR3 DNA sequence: TGTGCCAGCAGCTTAGGGAAGGCGGGAGGGGAGTTCTTC. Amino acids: CASSLGKAGGEFF.

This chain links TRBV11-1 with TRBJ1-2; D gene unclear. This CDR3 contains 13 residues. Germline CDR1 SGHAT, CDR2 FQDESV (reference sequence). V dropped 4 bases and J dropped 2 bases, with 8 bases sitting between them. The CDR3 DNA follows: TGTGCCAGCAGCTCACAGCCGAACTATGGCTACACCTTC. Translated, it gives CASSSQPNYGYTF.

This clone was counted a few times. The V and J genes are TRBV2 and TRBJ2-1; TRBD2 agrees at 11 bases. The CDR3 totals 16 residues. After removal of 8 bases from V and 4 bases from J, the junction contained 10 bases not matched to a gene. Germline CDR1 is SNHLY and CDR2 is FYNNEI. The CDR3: CASRLNVAGGYNEQFF. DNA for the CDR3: TGTGCCAGCCGGCTTAACGTAGCGGGGGGGTACAATGAGCAGTTCTTC.